One and the same sample provided the 22 T cell receptor beta chains below, sequenced in a study of lymphopenia after photon versus proton radiotherapy. Data came from immunoSEQ multiplex PCR; TCRdb stores just in-frame clones and leaves some out. The sample holds more than 70,000 clones; about 86% are singletons and the top ten take over 1.1%. The starting material was peripheral blood, obtained from a patient treated with proton-based radiotherapy. The receptors stem from a man aged 55 to 70 with pancreatic cancer.

J is TRBJ2-4 and V is TRBV7-2, with 8 bases fitting TRBD1. The CDR3 sequence is 15 residues long. Germline values: CDR1 SGHTA, CDR2 FQGNSA. The trim removed 3 bases at V and 4 bases at J, leaving 5 bases unmatched. CDR3 loop: CASSFSTGGKNIQYF. The CDR3 DNA is TGTGCCAGCAGCTTTAGTACAGGGGGTAAAAACATTCAGTACTTC. Variable domain in full (rest from reference TRBV7-2 and TRBJ2-4): GAGVSQSPSNKVTEKGKDVELRCDPISGHTALYWYRQSLGQGLEFLIYFQGNSAPDKSGLPSDRFSAERTGGSVSTLTIQRTQQEDSAVYLCASSFSTGGKNIQYFGAGTRLSVL.

This chain uses TRBV27 with TRBJ2-4; the D gene could be TRBD1 or TRBD2 (5 bases each). This CDR3 has 16 amino acids. V shed 3 bases and J shed 8 bases, with 20 bases lying between them. CDR1 is MNHEY and CDR2 is SMNVEV in the germline V gene (reference sequence). The CDR3 loop reads CASSLVSGQGPHIQYF. The CDR3 coding sequence is TGTGCCAGCAGTTTGGTTTCGGGGCAGGGTCCCCACATTCAGTACTTC.

This chain links TRBV29-1 with TRBJ1-2; D possibly corresponds to TRBD1 (5 bases). Trimming stripped 5 bases from V and 10 bases from J, with 14 bases between. From germline, CDR1 is SQVTM and CDR2 ANQGSEA. The CDR3 has 11 amino acids. The CDR3 here is CSVKAGSAYTF. The CDR3 DNA reads as TGCAGCGTTAAGGCAGGGAGTGCCTACACCTTC.

The chain carries TRBV27 and TRBJ2-3; 7 bases are shared with TRBD2. The germline V gene encodes CDR1 MNHEY and CDR2 SMNVEV (reference sequence). The V gene end was trimmed by 8 bases and the J gene end by 2 bases; junction bases not matched to a gene: 13. This CDR3 has 16 residues. The CDR3 bases are TGTGCCAGCCGGTCCCGGCCGGGGGGATTCACAGATACGCAGTATTTT. Translated: CASRSRPGGFTDTQYF.

This clone has a single count. CDR3 residues: CASRGQGVTEAFF. The CDR3 DNA reads TGTGCCAGCAGGGGACAGGGCGTCACTGAAGCTTTCTTT. The chain uses TRBV6-1 and TRBJ1-1; TRBD1 matches at 9 bases. Germline loops: CDR1 MNHNS, CDR2 SASEGT. This CDR3 is 13 amino acids long. V was pared by 6 bases and J by 4 bases, with 3 bases of the junction left unmatched.

V and J are TRBV4-2 and TRBJ2-2, with 10 bases matching TRBD2. The CDR3 has 21 residues. Losses at the gene ends were 4 bases for V and 1 base for J; bases not matched to a gene: 18. Looked up from germline, CDR1 is LGHNA and CDR2 is YNFKEQ. The CDR3: CASSRRGVAGGPELNTGELFF. The DNA for the CDR3 is TGTGCCAGCAGCCGACGAGGAGTAGCGGGAGGACCAGAATTGAACACCGGGGAGCTGTTTTTT.

The V gene is TRBV16, the J gene TRBJ2-6; D gene unclear. Germline values: CDR1 KGHSY, CDR2 FQNENV. Trimming pared 8 bases from V and 2 bases from J, leaving 7 bases between. CDR3 length equals 13 residues. The CDR3 loop reads CASARTGANVLTF. The DNA of the CDR3 is TGTGCCAGCGCTCGGACTGGGGCCAACGTCCTGACTTTC.

The rearrangement joins TRBV7-6 to TRBJ1-4, with 7 bases matching TRBD1. CDR3 length: 13 residues. Germline V gene sequence: CDR1 SGHVS, CDR2 FNYEAQ. V was pared by 7 bases and J by 4 bases, with 3 bases of the junction left unmatched. CDR3 DNA sequence: TGTGCCAGCAAGGACAGGCTTAATGAAAAACTGTTTTTT. The encoded protein is CASKDRLNEKLFF.

This clone has just one count. The rearrangement joins TRBV28 to TRBJ2-7, with 7 bases matching TRBD1. The CDR3 covers 14 residues. The V and J ends lost 8 bases and 4 bases, in that order; junction bases with no gene match: 11. Germline V gives CDR1 MDHEN, CDR2 SYDVKM. The CDR3 DNA reads TGTGCCAGCTCACCAGGGGGAGTAGGGTACGAGCAGTACTTC. This gives the protein CASSPGGVGYEQYF.

This chain uses TRBV10-3 with TRBJ1-1; the D gene is possibly TRBD1 (6 bases). Germline values: CDR1 ENHRY, CDR2 SYGVKD. Trimming removed 3 bases from V and 4 bases from J, with 15 bases in between. This CDR3 spans 15 amino acids. As DNA, the CDR3 is TGTGCCATCAGTGACCTACAGGGTAACGGCACTGAAGCTTTCTTT. It translates to CAISDLQGNGTEAFF.

The sample holds a few counts of this clone. The chain combines TRBV7-2 with TRBJ2-1, with a weak D call TRBD2 (6 bases). CDR3 size: 15 residues. Germline CDR1 is SGHTA and CDR2 is FQGNSA. V lost 1 base and J 4 bases, leaving 11 bases between the germline ends. The CDR3 DNA reads TGTGCCAGCAGCTTAGACCAGGGACTTTACAATGAGCAGTTCTTC. This codes for CASSLDQGLYNEQFF.

This clone has more than one count but fewer than ten. The chain recombines TRBV28 with TRBJ2-7; D possibly corresponds to TRBD1 (6 bases). Germline lookup yields CDR1 MDHEN and CDR2 SYDVKM. Trimming shortened V by 6 bases and J by 6 bases, and 15 bases separated the two germline ends. The CDR3 has 13 amino acids. In DNA, the CDR3 is TGTGCCAGCAGCCTCCCTACAGGGAGCGAGCAGTACTTC. It is translated as CASSLPTGSEQYF.

V and J are TRBV5-1 and TRBJ2-7; no definite D call. CDR3 size: 14 residues. From germline, CDR1 is SGHRS and CDR2 YFSETQ. V lost 7 bases and J lost 1, with 15 bases in between. The CDR3 spells CASAPQLGSYEQYF. The CDR3 bases are TGCGCCAGCGCCCCCCAGTTGGGGTCCTACGAGCAGTACTTC.

The chain has TRBV28 and TRBJ1-1; D is unclear. This CDR3 has 13 residues. Per the germline V gene, CDR1 is MDHEN and CDR2 is SYDVKM. The germline V and J ends were trimmed by 5 bases and 2 bases, with 9 bases remaining between them. The CDR3 DNA sequence: TGTGCCAGCAGTCCGTACTTAAACACTGAAGCTTTCTTT. It specifies CASSPYLNTEAFF.

The V gene is TRBV5-6, the J gene TRBJ2-7; tentative D call: TRBD1 (6 bases). V shed 4 bases and J shed 0 bases, with 17 bases lying between them. CDR3 length: 16 amino acids. Germline V gene sequence: CDR1 SGHDT, CDR2 YYEEEE. CDR3 in DNA: TGTGCCAGCAGCCCCCTGAGACAGGTAAGCTCCTACGAGCAGTACTTC. Translated: CASSPLRQVSSYEQYF.

This chain joins TRBV7-2 and TRBJ2-4; D perhaps matches TRBD2 (5 bases). Germline lookup yields CDR1 SGHTA and CDR2 FQGNSA. This CDR3 region has 15 residues. Trimming shortened V by 5 bases and J by 8 bases, and 19 bases separated the two germline ends. DNA of the CDR3: TGTGCCAGCAGCACCCACTTAGGGAGTACGGACATTCAGTACTTC. It codes for CASSTHLGSTDIQYF.

This rearrangement joins TRBV19 to TRBJ2-7; D is ambiguous. The CDR3 contains 13 residues. V gave up 4 bases and J gave up 3 bases, with 10 bases separating them. The germline gives CDR1 LNHDA, CDR2 SQIVND (reference sequence). This chain's CDR3 is CASSTLHGYEQYF. In DNA, the CDR3 is TGTGCCAGTAGTACCCTTCACGGCTACGAGCAGTACTTC.

The chain links TRBV4-1 to TRBJ2-1; 7 nucleotides agree with TRBD2. J gave up 8 bases and V 0 bases, and 7 bases lay outside the gene matches. Germline-derived CDR1 and CDR2 are MGHRA and YSYEKL. This CDR3 has 15 residues. CDR3 region: CASSQESTGGYEQFF. CDR3 nucleotide sequence: TGCGCCAGCAGCCAAGAATCGACGGGAGGCTATGAGCAGTTCTTC.

V is TRBV5-4 and J is TRBJ2-7, with D possibly being TRBD1 or TRBD2 (5 bases each). Germline V gene data show CDR1 as SGHNT and CDR2 as YYREEE (reference sequence). This CDR3 has 16 residues. Trimming shortened V by 0 bases and J by 4 bases, and 17 bases separated the two germline ends. CDR3 amino acids: CASSLAGIGTGYEQYF. In DNA, the CDR3 is TGTGCCAGCAGCTTGGCCGGGATAGGAACAGGATACGAGCAGTACTTC.

This chain connects TRBV9 to TRBJ2-2; 8 bases align to TRBD2. Germline CDR1 is SGDLS and CDR2 is YYNGEE. The CDR3 spans 17 residues. The V segment lost 0 bases and the J segment 2 bases; nucleotides outside the gene matches: 6. The CDR3 sequence is CASSVASSGLNTGELFF. CDR3 bases: TGTGCCAGCAGCGTAGCTTCTAGCGGGCTAAACACCGGGGAGCTGTTTTTT.

V and J are TRBV6-1 and TRBJ2-7; TRBD2 aligns across 8 bases. The germline V gene encodes CDR1 MNHNS and CDR2 SASEGT. V dropped 6 bases and J dropped 0; count of bases not matched to a gene: 7. The CDR3 consists of 15 residues. The CDR3 DNA reads TGTGCCAGCAGACTAGCGGTTATGAGCTCCTACGAGCAGTACTTC. Encoded protein: CASRLAVMSSYEQYF.

This rearrangement joins TRBV27 to TRBJ1-1; D not resolved. V was shortened by 2 bases and J by 1 base, with 26 bases between the two germline ends. The CDR3 is 20 residues long. The germline V gene encodes CDR1 MNHEY and CDR2 SMNVEV (reference sequence). This CDR3 is CASSLGFWRGGPASNTEAFF. For the CDR3, the DNA is TGTGCCAGCAGTTTAGGCTTCTGGCGAGGCGGACCCGCCTCGAACACTGAAGCTTTCTTT.